This TCR delta chain comes out of a study of gamma-delta T cells after stem cell transplantation. This clone was seen more than once but under ten times. Other DNA sequences in the same sample also yield this CDR3. TCRdb redid clone calling on the RT-PCR reads using CATT. The table includes around 16,000 delta-chain clones, approximately 8.5% detected once. CDR1 and CDR2 (germline): GEAIGNYY, EKD. The CDR3 totals 21 residues. V lost 0 bases, J lost 0 bases, and 19 bases stayed unmatched. Material: gamma-delta T cells. The clonotype was recovered from a human donor. It is not recorded whose cells these are; they may come from a transplant donor. This chain connects TRDV2 to TRDJ1; 9 nucleotides align to TRDD3. CDR3 loop: CACDTVPGGSNWTSYTDKLIF. CDR3 bases: TGTGCCTGTGACACCGTCCCTGGGGGATCCAACTGGACTTCTTACACCGATAAACTCATCTTT.